This T cell receptor (beta chain) was observed in a study of tumor and adjacent non-tumor tissue in lung cancer listed by TCRdb under 2018. Turning to the overall study: Patients with adenocarcinoma (12), squamous cell carcinoma (2) and small cell lung cancer (1) were included in the cohort. For each patient, one tumor sample and one normal lung sample were taken, giving roughly 30 paired specimens that underwent TCRbeta CDR3 sequencing. A total of some 130,000,000 productive TCRbeta reads were generated by sequencing, corresponding to an average of approximately 4.5 million reads per sample. Ages among the 15 or so patients ranged from roughly 30 to 76 years, there were roughly 10 men and 5 women, and disease was at TNM stage I to III. Using bulk TCRbeta repertoires from approximately 15 lung cancer patients, the study set lung tumor tissue side by side with matched distant non-tumor lung tissue. Overall study outcomes, separate from this receptor: Neither the sequencing platform nor unique molecular identifiers are mentioned in the methods. Significantly higher TCR diversity was found in younger patients, and higher tumor TCR diversity was associated with shorter overall and disease-free survival. Significantly higher TCR diversity (inverse Simpson) was observed in tumor tissue than in normal lung tissue (about 410 vs 180, P = 0.0075, Mann-Whitney U test). Peripheral blood was not sequenced, so blood TCRbeta repertoires in these lung cancer patients were not examined. With only about 16 patients in the cohort, the authors noted that larger samples and more detailed clinical data are needed. The top 100 clones accounted for a significantly larger cumulative portion of the repertoire in normal lung than in tumor tissue.

Libraries were prepared through multiplex PCR. TCRdb names Illumina HiSeq 2500 as the instrument used. TCRbeta libraries were constructed through three rounds of nested PCR with primers (Table S4) according to protocols modified from ARM-PCR. PCR products of 200-500 bp were gel-excised and purified with the QIAquick gel extraction kit before sequencing. The study's own analysis went as follows. Trimmomatic was used to clean the reads, FLASH was used to merge the reads into complete CDR3 sequences, and MiTCR was used to assign the reads to V(D)J germline segments. Clonal diversity was calculated as the inverse Simpson's index using VDJtools. In-frame sequences lacking a premature stop codon were counted as productive reads. TCRdb ran its own pipeline on the public reads, namely fastp trimming at Q25 and MiXCR clone calling, and kept in-frame beta chains. Rows are combined by CDR3 protein, so each entry shows the most common genes and DNA. These V and J calls originate from TCRdb's pipeline instead of the authors' own analysis. Counted in this sample were around 71,000 distinct CDR3 sequences; over 55% of them appeared once. Clones ranked in the top ten supply 8% to 10% of the sample.

This clonotype was observed a single time. This clone's antigen is unknown. Sequence at one end of the junction differs from germline and may be a read error. The CDR3 measures 16 amino acids from cysteine to phenylalanine. Just CDR3 DNA is preserved here, 48 bases in frame from base 1. CDR1 and CDR2 are drawn from the germline V gene (reference sequence): MNHNY, SVGAGI. RNA was extracted from bulk unsorted tissue and checked for quality with a NanoDrop ND-1000 and an Agilent 2100. All donors had newly diagnosed lung cancer, had not received prior chemotherapy, and were admitted for thoracic surgery in China between August and November 2014. The study excluded patients who had received radiotherapy or chemotherapy before or who had another cancer at the same time. Pieces of surgical tissue measuring about 1-2.1 cm3 were kept in RNAlater solution and held at -80 degrees C until needed.

Material: lung tumor tissue. The sequence came from a woman aged 40 to 50 with non-small cell lung cancer. The chain uses TRBV6-6 and TRBJ1-3; 7 bases in between match TRBD1. The CDR3 here reads CASSPRQGRSGNIIYF. The DNA is as follows: TGTGCCAGCAGTCCCCGACAGGGTCGCTCTGGAAACATCATATATTTC.